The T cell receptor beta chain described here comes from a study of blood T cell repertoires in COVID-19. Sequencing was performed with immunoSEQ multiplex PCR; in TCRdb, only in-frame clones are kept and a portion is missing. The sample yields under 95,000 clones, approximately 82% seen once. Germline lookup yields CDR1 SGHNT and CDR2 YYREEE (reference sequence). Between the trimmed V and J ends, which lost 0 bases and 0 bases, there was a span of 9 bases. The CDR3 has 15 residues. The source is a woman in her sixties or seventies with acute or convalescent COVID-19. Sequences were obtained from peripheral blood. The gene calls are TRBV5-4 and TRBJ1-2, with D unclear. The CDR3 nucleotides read TGTGCCAGCAGCTTGGCCTTTGTATCTAACTATGGCTACACCTTC. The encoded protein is CASSLAFVSNYGYTF.